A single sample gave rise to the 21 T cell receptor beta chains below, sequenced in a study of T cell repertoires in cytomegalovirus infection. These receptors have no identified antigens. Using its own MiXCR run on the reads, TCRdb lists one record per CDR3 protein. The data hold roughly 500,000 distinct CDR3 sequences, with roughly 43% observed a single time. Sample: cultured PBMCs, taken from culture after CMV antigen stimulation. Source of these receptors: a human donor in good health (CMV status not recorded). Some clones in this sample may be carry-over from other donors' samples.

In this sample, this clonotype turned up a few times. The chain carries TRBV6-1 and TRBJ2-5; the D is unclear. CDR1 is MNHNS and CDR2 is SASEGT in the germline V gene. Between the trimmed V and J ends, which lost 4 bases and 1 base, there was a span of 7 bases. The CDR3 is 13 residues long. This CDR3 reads CASSVRPQETQYF. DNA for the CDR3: TGTGCCAGCAGTGTTCGACCCCAAGAGACCCAGTACTTC.

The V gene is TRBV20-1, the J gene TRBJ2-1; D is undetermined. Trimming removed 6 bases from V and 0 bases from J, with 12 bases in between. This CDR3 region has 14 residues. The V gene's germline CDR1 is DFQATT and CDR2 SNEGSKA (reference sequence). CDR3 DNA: TGCAGTGCCGACGACCCTAGCTCCTACAATGAGCAGTTCTTC. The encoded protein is CSADDPSSYNEQFF.

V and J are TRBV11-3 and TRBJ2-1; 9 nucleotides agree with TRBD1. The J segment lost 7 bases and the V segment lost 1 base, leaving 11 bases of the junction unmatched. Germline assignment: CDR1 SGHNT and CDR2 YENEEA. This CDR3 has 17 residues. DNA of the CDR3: TGTGCCAGCAGCTTAGCCGGGGCGGACAGGGGAAGGAATGAGCAGTTCTTC. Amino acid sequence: CASSLAGADRGRNEQFF.

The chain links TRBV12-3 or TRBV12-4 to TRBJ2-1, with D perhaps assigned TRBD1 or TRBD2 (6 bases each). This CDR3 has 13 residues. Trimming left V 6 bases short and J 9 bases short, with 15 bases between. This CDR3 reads CASSTLRGGEQFF. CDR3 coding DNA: TGTGCCAGCAGCACGCTCAGGGGAGGTGAGCAGTTCTTC.

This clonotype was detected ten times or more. CDR3 loop: CASSLSGPDTQYF. CDR3 nucleotides: TGTGCCAGCAGCTTAAGCGGGCCAGATACGCAGTATTTT. V is TRBV7-8 and J is TRBJ2-3; D is perhaps TRBD2 (6 bases). The V and J ends lost 2 bases and 4 bases respectively, with 7 bases between them. Per the germline V gene, CDR1 is SGHVS and CDR2 is FQNEAQ. The CDR3 loop spans 13 amino acids.

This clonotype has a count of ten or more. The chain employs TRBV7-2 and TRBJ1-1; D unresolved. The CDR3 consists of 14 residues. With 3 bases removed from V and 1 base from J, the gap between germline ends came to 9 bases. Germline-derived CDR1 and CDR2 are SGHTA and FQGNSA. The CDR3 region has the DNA TGTGCCAGCAGCTTTTTAGGAGGGAACACTGAAGCTTTCTTT. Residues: CASSFLGGNTEAFF. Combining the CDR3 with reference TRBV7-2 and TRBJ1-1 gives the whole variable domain GAGVSQSPSNKVTEKGKDVELRCDPISGHTALYWYRQSLGQGLEFLIYFQGNSAPDKSGLPSDRFSAERTGGSVSTLTIQRTQQEDSAVYLCASSFLGGNTEAFFGQGTRLTVV.

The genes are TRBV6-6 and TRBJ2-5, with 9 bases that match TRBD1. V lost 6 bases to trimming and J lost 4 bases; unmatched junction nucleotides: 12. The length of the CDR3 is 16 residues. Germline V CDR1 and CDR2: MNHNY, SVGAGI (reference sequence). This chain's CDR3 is CASSPQGQGGGETQYF. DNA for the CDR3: TGTGCCAGCAGCCCTCAGGGACAGGGTGGAGGAGAGACCCAGTACTTC.

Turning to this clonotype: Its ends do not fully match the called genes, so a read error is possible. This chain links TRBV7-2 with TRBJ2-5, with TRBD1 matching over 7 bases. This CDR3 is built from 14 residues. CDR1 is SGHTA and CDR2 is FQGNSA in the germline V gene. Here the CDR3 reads CASSESTGAETQCF. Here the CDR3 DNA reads TGTGCCAGCAGCGAGAGCACAGGGGCGGAGACCCAGTGCTTC. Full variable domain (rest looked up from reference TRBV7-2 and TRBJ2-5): GAGVSQSPSNKVTEKGKDVELRCDPISGHTALYWYRQSLGQGLEFLIYFQGNSAPDKSGLPSDRFSAERTGGSVSTLTIQRTQQEDSAVYLCASSESTGAETQCFGPGTRLLVL.

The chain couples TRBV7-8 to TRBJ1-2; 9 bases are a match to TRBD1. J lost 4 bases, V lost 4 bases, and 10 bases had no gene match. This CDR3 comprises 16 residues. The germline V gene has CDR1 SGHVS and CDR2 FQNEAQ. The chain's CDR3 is CASSSPPGTGTYGYTF. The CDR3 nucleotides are TGTGCCAGCAGCTCGCCCCCCGGGACAGGGACCTATGGCTACACCTTC.

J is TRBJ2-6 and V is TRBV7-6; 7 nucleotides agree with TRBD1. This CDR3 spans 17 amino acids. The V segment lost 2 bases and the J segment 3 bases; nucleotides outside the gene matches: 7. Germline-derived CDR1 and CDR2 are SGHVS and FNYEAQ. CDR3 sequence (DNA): TGTGCCAGCAGCTTACGCGACAGGGCCTTTGGGGCCAACGTCCTGACTTTC. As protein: CASSLRDRAFGANVLTF.

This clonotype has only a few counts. The CDR3 protein is CASSPHPTSGVTGELFF. CDR3 nucleotide sequence: TGTGCCAGCAGCCCACACCCCACTAGCGGGGTTACCGGGGAGCTGTTTTTT. The gene calls are TRBV4-2 and TRBJ2-2; 10 bases agree with TRBD2. The germline V gene has CDR1 LGHNA and CDR2 YNFKEQ. The ends lost 4 bases at V and 5 bases at J; junction bases unmatched: 10. This CDR3 region has 17 residues.

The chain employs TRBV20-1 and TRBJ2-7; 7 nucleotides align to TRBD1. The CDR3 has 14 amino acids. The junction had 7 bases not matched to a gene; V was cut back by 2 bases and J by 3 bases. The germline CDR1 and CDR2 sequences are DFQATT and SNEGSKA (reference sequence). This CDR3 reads CSARPNRDSYEQYF. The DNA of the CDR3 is TGCAGTGCTAGACCGAACCGGGACAGCTACGAGCAGTACTTC.

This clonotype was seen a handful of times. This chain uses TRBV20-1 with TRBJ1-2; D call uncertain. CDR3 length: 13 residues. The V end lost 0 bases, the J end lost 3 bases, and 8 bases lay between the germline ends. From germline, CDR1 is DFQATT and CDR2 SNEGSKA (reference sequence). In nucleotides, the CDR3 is TGCAGTGCTAGAGAGTTCCGGGACTATGGCTACACCTTC. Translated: CSAREFRDYGYTF.

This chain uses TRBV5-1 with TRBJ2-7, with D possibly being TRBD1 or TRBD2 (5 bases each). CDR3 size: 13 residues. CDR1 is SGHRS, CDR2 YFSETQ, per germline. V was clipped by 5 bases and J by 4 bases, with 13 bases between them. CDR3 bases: TGCGCCAGCAGGAAAGGAGAGGGGTACGAGCAGTACTTC. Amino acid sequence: CASRKGEGYEQYF.

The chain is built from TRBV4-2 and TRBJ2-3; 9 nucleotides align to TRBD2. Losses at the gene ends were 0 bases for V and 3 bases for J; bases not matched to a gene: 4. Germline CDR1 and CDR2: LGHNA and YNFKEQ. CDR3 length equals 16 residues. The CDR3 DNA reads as TGTGCCAGCAGCCAAGATAGCCTAGCGGGAACAGATACGCAGTATTTT. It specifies CASSQDSLAGTDTQYF.

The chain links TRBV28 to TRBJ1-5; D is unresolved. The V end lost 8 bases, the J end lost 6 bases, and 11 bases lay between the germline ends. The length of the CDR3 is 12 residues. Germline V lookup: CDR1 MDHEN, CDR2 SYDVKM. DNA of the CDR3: TGTGCCAGCGCCCAGCCGAGTCAGCCCCAGCATTTT. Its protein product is CASAQPSQPQHF. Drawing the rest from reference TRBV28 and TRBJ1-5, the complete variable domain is DVKVTQSSRYLVKRTGEKVFLECVQDMDHENMFWYRQDPGLGLRLIYFSYDVKMKEKGDIPEGYSVSREKKERFSLILESASTNQTSMYLCASAQPSQPQHFGDGTRLSIL.

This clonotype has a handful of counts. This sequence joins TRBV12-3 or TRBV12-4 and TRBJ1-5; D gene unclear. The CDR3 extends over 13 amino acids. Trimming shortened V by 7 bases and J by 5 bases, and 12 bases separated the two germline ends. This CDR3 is CASTYSGDQPQHF. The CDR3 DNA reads TGTGCCAGCACCTACTCCGGAGATCAGCCCCAGCATTTT.

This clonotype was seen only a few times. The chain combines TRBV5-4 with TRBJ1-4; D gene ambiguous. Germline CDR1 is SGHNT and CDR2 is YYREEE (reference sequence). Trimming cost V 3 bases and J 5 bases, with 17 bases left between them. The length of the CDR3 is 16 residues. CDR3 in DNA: TGTGCCAGCAGCTGGGGAAACCGGGGAGGCAATGAAAAACTGTTTTTT. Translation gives CASSWGNRGGNEKLFF.

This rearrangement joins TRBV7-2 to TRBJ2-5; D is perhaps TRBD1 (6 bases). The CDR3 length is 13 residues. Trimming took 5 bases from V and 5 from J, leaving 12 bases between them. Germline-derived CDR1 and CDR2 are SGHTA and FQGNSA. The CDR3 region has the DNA TGTGCCAGCAGCCCAGGGACAAGGGAGACCCAGTACTTC. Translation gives CASSPGTRETQYF.

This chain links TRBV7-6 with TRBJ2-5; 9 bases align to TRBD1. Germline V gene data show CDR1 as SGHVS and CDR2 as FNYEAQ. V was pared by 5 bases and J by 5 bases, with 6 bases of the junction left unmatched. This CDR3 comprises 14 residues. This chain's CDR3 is CASSRTGVYETQYF. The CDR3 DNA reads TGTGCCAGCAGCCGGACAGGGGTTTATGAGACCCAGTACTTC.

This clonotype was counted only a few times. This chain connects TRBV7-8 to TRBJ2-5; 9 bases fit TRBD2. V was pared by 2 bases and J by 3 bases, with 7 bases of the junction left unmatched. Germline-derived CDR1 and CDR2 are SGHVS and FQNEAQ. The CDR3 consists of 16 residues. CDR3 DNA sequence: TGTGCCAGCAGCTTAAGGCGGTCTAGCGGGGAAGAGACCCAGTACTTC. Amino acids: CASSLRRSSGEETQYF.